These 23 T cell receptor beta chains were all obtained from the same sample, sequenced in a study of blood T cell repertoires in COVID-19. Some clones are missing from TCRdb's copy, which holds only in-frame ones; the method was immunoSEQ multiplex PCR. This sample carries approximately 170,000 clones, over 75% of them seen once, and the ten largest clones take approximately 7%. The sample comprised peripheral blood. The receptors here all came from a man at least 80 years old with COVID-19, enrolled during active disease.

V gene TRBV20-1 combines with J gene TRBJ1-4; no definite D call. Trimming pared 3 bases from V and 6 bases from J, leaving 11 bases between. CDR1 and CDR2 from the germline V gene are DFQATT and SNEGSKA (reference sequence). There are 13 residues in the CDR3. The CDR3 coding sequence is TGCAGTGCTAGTATAGGGCGGGATGAAAAACTGTTTTTT. This gives the protein CSASIGRDEKLFF.

This sequence joins TRBV3-1 (or the pseudogene TRBV3-2) and TRBJ1-1; D might be TRBD1 (6 bases). Trimming removed 0 bases at V and 6 bases at J, with 17 bases between. The length of the CDR3 is 16 residues. The V gene's germline CDR1 is LGHDT and CDR2 YNNKEL (reference sequence). CDR3 loop: CASSQDRRGGTSEAFF. For the CDR3, the DNA is TGTGCCAGCAGCCAAGACCGTAGGGGGGGTACTTCTGAAGCTTTCTTT.

There are a few counts of this clone. This chain uses TRBV5-1 with TRBJ1-1, with 8 bases fitting TRBD1. Unmatched junction bases numbered 8, after V lost 4 bases and J lost 3 bases. Germline V CDR1 and CDR2: SGHRS, YFSETQ. The CDR3 is made up of 15 amino acids. As DNA, the CDR3 is TGCGCCAGCAGCGCAGCCGCAGGGGGCGACACTGAAGCTTTCTTT. Encoded protein: CASSAAAGGDTEAFF. The entire variable domain, with the rest obtained from reference TRBV5-1 and TRBJ1-1, is as follows: KAGVTQTPRYLIKTRGQQVTLSCSPISGHRSVSWYQQTPGQGLQFLFEYFSETQRNKGNFPGRFSGRQFSNSRSEMNVSTLELGDSALYLCASSAAAGGDTEAFFGQGTRLTVV.

The chain recombines TRBV24-1 with TRBJ2-1, with D possibly being TRBD2 (6 bases). V lost 0 bases, J lost 6 bases, and 17 bases lay in between. Germline assignment: CDR1 KGHDR and CDR2 SFDVKD. The CDR3 is 17 residues long. CDR3 sequence reads: CATSDLYSARGGNEQFF. CDR3 in DNA: TGTGCCACCAGTGATTTGTATTCGGCGAGGGGAGGCAATGAGCAGTTCTTC.

This chain connects TRBV12-3 or TRBV12-4 to TRBJ2-2; no clear D. This CDR3 has 13 residues. V was cut by 6 bases and J by 5 bases, with 10 bases left in between. CDR3 region: CASRQSDTGELFF. CDR3 DNA: TGTGCCAGCAGGCAAAGCGATACCGGGGAGCTGTTTTTT.

A single count supports this clone. The chain is built from TRBV27 and TRBJ2-3, with unresolved D. Germline V lookup: CDR1 MNHEY, CDR2 SMNVEV (reference sequence). V shed 3 bases and J shed 3 bases, with 13 bases lying between them. This CDR3 region has 15 residues. The CDR3 DNA reads TGTGCCAGCAGTTTGATTGCGAGGAGTACAGATACGCAGTATTTT. Translating gives CASSLIARSTDTQYF.

This chain links TRBV2 with TRBJ2-5; D ambiguous. Germline assignment: CDR1 SNHLY and CDR2 FYNNEI. The CDR3 extends over 11 amino acids. Trimming cost V 7 bases and J 2 bases, with 5 bases left between them. CDR3 bases: TGTGCCAGCACCTTACAAGAGACCCAGTACTTC. This codes for CASTLQETQYF. The whole variable domain, remainder taken from reference TRBV2 and TRBJ2-5, is EPEVTQTPSHQVTQMGQEVILRCVPISNHLYFYWYRQILGQKVEFLVSFYNNEISEKSEIFDDQFSVERPDGSNFTLKIRSTKLEDSAMYFCASTLQETQYFGPGTRLLVL.

The V call is TRBV2, the J call TRBJ1-5; a weak D match, TRBD1 (5 bases). This CDR3 comprises 14 residues. V gave up 7 bases and J gave up 0 bases, with 10 bases separating them. Per germline, CDR1 SNHLY and CDR2 FYNNEI. For the CDR3, the DNA is TGTGCCAGCAAGGGGTTTTATAGCAATCAGCCCCAGCATTTT. Translation gives CASKGFYSNQPQHF.

In its sample, this clone was seen a few times. The V call is TRBV13, the J call TRBJ2-2; TRBD2 agrees at 11 bases. The junction had 3 bases not matched to a gene; V was cut back by 2 bases and J by 1 base. This CDR3 is built from 17 residues. The germline CDR1 and CDR2 sequences are PRHDT and FYEKMQ (reference sequence). As DNA, the CDR3 is TGTGCCAGCAGCTTAAGACTAGCGGGGCTGAACACCGGGGAGCTGTTTTTT. Amino acids: CASSLRLAGLNTGELFF.

The J gene is TRBJ1-4, the V gene TRBV18; no reliable D call. CDR3 length equals 14 residues. V was cut by 3 bases and J by 8 bases, with 13 bases left in between. Germline CDR1 and CDR2: KGHSH and LQKENI. This CDR3 reads CASSPPTAEEKLFF. The CDR3 nucleotides read TGTGCCAGCTCACCCCCCACAGCAGAAGAAAAACTGTTTTTT.

Here the CDR3 DNA reads TGTGCCAGCTCACCACAAAACAGGGGTTCACCCCTCCACTTT. Protein sequence: CASSPQNRGSPLHF. The rearrangement links TRBV18 to TRBJ1-6, with TRBD1 matching over 7 bases. This CDR3 is built from 14 residues. The germline V gene encodes CDR1 KGHSH and CDR2 LQKENI. The ends lost 1 base at V and 9 bases at J; junction bases unmatched: 3.

The chain recombines TRBV6-5 with TRBJ1-1, with 9 positions matching TRBD1. The germline gives CDR1 MNHEY, CDR2 SVGAGI. The CDR3 covers 14 residues. J was trimmed by 6 bases and V by 4 bases; bases with no gene match: 6. In nucleotides, the CDR3 is TGTGCCAGCAGTTTCCTCTACAGGGGGCCTGAAGCTTTCTTT. Encoded protein: CASSFLYRGPEAFF.

The CDR3 spells CASSWAGQGRETQYF. In DNA, the CDR3 is TGTGCCAGCAGCTGGGCGGGACAGGGGCGAGAGACCCAGTACTTC. This chain joins TRBV5-4 and TRBJ2-5; 10 nucleotides align to TRBD1. After removal of 3 bases from V and 4 bases from J, the junction contained 6 bases not matched to a gene. Germline CDR1 reads SGHNT; CDR2 reads YYREEE (reference sequence). The CDR3 is made up of 15 amino acids.

V gene TRBV9 combines with J gene TRBJ1-1; TRBD1 matches 7 bases. CDR1 is SGDLS and CDR2 is YYNGEE in the germline V gene. The CDR3 runs 13 residues. The V and J ends lost 1 base and 5 bases, in that order; junction bases with no gene match: 2. CDR3 residues: CASSVQGGTEAFF. CDR3 sequence (DNA): TGTGCCAGCAGCGTACAGGGGGGAACTGAAGCTTTCTTT.

The chain has TRBV11-2 and TRBJ1-3, with D maybe TRBD1 (6 bases). Germline V gene data show CDR1 as SGHAT and CDR2 as FQNNGV. This CDR3 is 16 amino acids long. Deletions cut 1 base from V and 3 bases from J, with 13 bases between. The CDR3 DNA sequence: TGTGCCAGCAGCTTAGGGGGGACACAGGGTGGAAACACCATATATTTT. Its translation: CASSLGGTQGGNTIYF. The variable domain in full, with the rest retrieved from reference TRBV11-2 and TRBJ1-3, is EAGVAQSPRYKIIEKRQSVAFWCNPISGHATLYWYQQILGQGPKLLIQFQNNGVVDDSQLPKDRFSAERLKGVDSTLKIQPAKLEDSAVYLCASSLGGTQGGNTIYFGEGSWLTVV.

This clone was picked up a small number of times. The gene calls are TRBV6-2 or TRBV6-3 and TRBJ1-2; D not certain. Trimming removed 2 bases from V and 4 bases from J, with 11 bases in between. The CDR3 is made up of 14 amino acids. Germline V gene lookup returns CDR1 MNHEY and CDR2 SVGEGT. This chain's CDR3 is CASSYRQAAYGYTF. The CDR3 bases are TGTGCCAGCAGTTACCGCCAGGCAGCCTATGGCTACACCTTC.

This clone has just a few counts. The chain joins TRBV24-1 to TRBJ1-1; D gene uncertain. V was clipped by 4 bases and J by 3 bases, with 5 bases between them. Germline V gene data show CDR1 as KGHDR and CDR2 as SFDVKD. There are 12 residues in the CDR3. Written as DNA, the CDR3 is TGTGCCACCAGTGACGGGGACACTGAAGCTTTCTTT. Translating it yields CATSDGDTEAFF.

The chain links TRBV6-1 to TRBJ1-1, with D hard to call. Germline V gene lookup returns CDR1 MNHNS and CDR2 SASEGT. The CDR3 runs 14 residues. Trimming pared 3 bases from V and 5 bases from J, leaving 13 bases between. CDR3 sequence (DNA): TGTGCCAGCAGTGAGAGGGCAATGAGGACTGAAGCTTTCTTT. Amino acids: CASSERAMRTEAFF.

The chain employs TRBV6-6 and TRBJ2-2; the match to TRBD1 covers 8 bases. Germline V lookup: CDR1 MNHNY, CDR2 SVGAGI (reference sequence). CDR3 length equals 15 residues. V lost 7 bases, J lost 7 bases, and 11 bases stayed unmatched. CDR3: CASTPRTGQNGELFF. The CDR3 nucleotides read TGTGCCAGCACCCCGAGGACAGGGCAGAACGGGGAGCTGTTTTTT.

This chain links TRBV4-1 with TRBJ1-3; D is perhaps TRBD1 (5 bases). The germline V gene encodes CDR1 MGHRA and CDR2 YSYEKL. Trimming removed 0 bases at V and 2 bases at J, with 5 bases between. This CDR3 is 14 amino acids long. CDR3 protein: CASSQEGAGNTIYF. As DNA, the CDR3 is TGCGCCAGCAGCCAAGAAGGGGCTGGAAACACCATATATTTT.

The J gene is TRBJ2-7, the V gene TRBV5-4; no reliable D call. The CDR3 is made up of 13 amino acids. From germline, CDR1 is SGHNT and CDR2 YYREEE (reference sequence). Trimming removed 4 bases at V and 4 bases at J, with 12 bases between. CDR3 loop: CASSVDQTYEQYF. CDR3 sequence (DNA): TGTGCCAGCAGCGTGGATCAAACATACGAGCAGTACTTC. The whole variable domain, remainder taken from reference TRBV5-4 and TRBJ2-7, is ETGVTQSPTHLIKTRGQQVTLRCSSQSGHNTVSWYQQALGQGPQFIFQYYREEENGRGNFPPRFSGLQFPNYSSELNVNALELDDSALYLCASSVDQTYEQYFGPGTRLTVT.

This chain links TRBV5-1 with TRBJ2-5, with a possible D match to TRBD2 (6 bases). Germline lookup yields CDR1 SGHRS and CDR2 YFSETQ. The CDR3 contains 13 residues. V lost 0 bases to trimming and J lost 5 bases, with 8 bases between them. In DNA form, the CDR3 reads TGCGCCAGCAGCTTGGCGGGGGATGAGACCCAGTACTTC. It encodes CASSLAGDETQYF.

The V call is TRBV4-1, the J call TRBJ2-1, with 9 positions matching TRBD1. V shed 4 bases and J 0 bases; nucleotides not matched to a gene: 13. This CDR3 contains 19 residues. Germline CDR1 MGHRA, CDR2 YSYEKL. CDR3: CASSLVPGQGPSSYNEQFF. The CDR3, as DNA: TGCGCCAGCAGCCTCGTCCCGGGACAGGGCCCTAGCTCCTACAATGAGCAGTTCTTC.